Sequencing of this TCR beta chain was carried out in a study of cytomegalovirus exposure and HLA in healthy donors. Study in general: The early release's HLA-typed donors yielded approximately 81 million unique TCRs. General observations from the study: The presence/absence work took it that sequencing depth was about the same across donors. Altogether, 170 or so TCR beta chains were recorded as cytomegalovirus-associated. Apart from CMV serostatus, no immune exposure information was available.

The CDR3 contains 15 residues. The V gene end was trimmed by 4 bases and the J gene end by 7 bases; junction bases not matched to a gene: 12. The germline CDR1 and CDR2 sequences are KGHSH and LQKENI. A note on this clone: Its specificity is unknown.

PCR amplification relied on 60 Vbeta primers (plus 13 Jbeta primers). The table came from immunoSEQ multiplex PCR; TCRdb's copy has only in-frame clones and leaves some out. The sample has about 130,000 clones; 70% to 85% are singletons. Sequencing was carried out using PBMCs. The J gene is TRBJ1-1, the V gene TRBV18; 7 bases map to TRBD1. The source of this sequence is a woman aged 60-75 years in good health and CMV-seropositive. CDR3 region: CASSRYETGRNEAFF. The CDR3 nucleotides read TGTGCCAGCTCACGATATGAGACAGGGAGGAATGAAGCTTTCTTT.